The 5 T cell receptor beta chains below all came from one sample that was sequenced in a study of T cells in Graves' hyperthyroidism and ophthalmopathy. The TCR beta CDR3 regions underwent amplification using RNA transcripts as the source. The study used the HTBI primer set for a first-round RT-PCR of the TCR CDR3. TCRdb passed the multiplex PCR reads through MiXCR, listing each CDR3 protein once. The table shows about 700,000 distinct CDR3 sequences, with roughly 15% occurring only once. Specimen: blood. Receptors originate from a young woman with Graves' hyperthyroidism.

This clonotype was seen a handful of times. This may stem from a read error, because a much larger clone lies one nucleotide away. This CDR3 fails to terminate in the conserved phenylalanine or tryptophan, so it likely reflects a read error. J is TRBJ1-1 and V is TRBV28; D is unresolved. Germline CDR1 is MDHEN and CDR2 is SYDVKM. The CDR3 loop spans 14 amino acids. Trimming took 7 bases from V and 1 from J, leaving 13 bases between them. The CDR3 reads CASTTHQSNTEAFL. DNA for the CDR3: TGTGCCAGCACCACCCATCAGTCGAACACTGAAGCTTTCCTT.

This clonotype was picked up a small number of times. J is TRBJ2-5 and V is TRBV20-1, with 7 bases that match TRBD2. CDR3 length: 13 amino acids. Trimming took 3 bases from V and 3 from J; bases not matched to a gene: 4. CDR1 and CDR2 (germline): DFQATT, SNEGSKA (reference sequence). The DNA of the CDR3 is TGCAGTGCTAGGTGGGGGGGAGAAGAGACCCAGTACTTC. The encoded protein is CSARWGGEETQYF.

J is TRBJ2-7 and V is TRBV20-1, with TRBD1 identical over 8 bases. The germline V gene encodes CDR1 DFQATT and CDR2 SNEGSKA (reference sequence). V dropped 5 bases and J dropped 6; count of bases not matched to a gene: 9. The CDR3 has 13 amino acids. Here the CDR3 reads CSAETGQAPEQYF. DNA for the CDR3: TGCAGTGCTGAGACGGGACAGGCCCCCGAGCAGTACTTC.

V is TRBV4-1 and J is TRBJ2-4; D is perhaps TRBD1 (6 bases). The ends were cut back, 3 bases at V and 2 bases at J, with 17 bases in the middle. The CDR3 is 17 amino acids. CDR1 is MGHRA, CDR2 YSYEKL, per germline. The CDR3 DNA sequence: TGCGCCAGCAGCCAGCCTTCCCAGGGGCGGTCCAAAAACATTCAGTACTTC. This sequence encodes CASSQPSQGRSKNIQYF.

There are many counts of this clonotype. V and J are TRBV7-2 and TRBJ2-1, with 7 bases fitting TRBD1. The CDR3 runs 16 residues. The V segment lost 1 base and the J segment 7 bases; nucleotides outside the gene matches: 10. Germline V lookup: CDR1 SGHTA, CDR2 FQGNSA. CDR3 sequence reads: CASSLEGTVPTNEQFF. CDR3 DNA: TGTGCCAGCAGCTTAGAGGGGACAGTACCGACTAATGAGCAGTTCTTC. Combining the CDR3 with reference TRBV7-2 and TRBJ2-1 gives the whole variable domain GAGVSQSPSNKVTEKGKDVELRCDPISGHTALYWYRQSLGQGLEFLIYFQGNSAPDKSGLPSDRFSAERTGGSVSTLTIQRTQQEDSAVYLCASSLEGTVPTNEQFFGPGTRLTVL.